This T cell receptor (beta chain) was found in a study of untreated major depressive disorder. Study-level results: Only three preselected Vbeta families were compared in sequencing.

Clones were sequenced by immunoSEQ multiplex PCR, and TCRdb holds only the in-frame ones, with some missing. The sample carries 15,000 to 20,000 clones, roughly 84% recorded once. Germline loops: CDR1 KGHSH, CDR2 LQKENI. Trimming took off 3 bases at V and 5 bases at J, with 14 bases between the two ends. This CDR3 region has 15 residues. Note on this clone: What it recognizes is unknown.

The chain is built from TRBV18 and TRBJ2-1, with D possibly matching TRBD2 (6 bases). This receptor was obtained from a woman aged 25 to 39 in good health. The specimen was CD4+ T cells from PBMCs. The DNA for the CDR3 is TGTGCCAGCTCACCCGGTGGGGGGAGCAACAATGAGCAGTTCTTC. Encoded protein: CASSPGGGSNNEQFF. The whole variable domain, remainder taken from reference TRBV18 and TRBJ2-1, is NAGVMQNPRHLVRRRGQEARLRCSPMKGHSHVYWYRQLPEEGLKFMVYLQKENIIDESGMPKERFSAEFPKEGPSILRIQQVVRGDSAAYFCASSPGGGSNNEQFFGPGTRLTVL.